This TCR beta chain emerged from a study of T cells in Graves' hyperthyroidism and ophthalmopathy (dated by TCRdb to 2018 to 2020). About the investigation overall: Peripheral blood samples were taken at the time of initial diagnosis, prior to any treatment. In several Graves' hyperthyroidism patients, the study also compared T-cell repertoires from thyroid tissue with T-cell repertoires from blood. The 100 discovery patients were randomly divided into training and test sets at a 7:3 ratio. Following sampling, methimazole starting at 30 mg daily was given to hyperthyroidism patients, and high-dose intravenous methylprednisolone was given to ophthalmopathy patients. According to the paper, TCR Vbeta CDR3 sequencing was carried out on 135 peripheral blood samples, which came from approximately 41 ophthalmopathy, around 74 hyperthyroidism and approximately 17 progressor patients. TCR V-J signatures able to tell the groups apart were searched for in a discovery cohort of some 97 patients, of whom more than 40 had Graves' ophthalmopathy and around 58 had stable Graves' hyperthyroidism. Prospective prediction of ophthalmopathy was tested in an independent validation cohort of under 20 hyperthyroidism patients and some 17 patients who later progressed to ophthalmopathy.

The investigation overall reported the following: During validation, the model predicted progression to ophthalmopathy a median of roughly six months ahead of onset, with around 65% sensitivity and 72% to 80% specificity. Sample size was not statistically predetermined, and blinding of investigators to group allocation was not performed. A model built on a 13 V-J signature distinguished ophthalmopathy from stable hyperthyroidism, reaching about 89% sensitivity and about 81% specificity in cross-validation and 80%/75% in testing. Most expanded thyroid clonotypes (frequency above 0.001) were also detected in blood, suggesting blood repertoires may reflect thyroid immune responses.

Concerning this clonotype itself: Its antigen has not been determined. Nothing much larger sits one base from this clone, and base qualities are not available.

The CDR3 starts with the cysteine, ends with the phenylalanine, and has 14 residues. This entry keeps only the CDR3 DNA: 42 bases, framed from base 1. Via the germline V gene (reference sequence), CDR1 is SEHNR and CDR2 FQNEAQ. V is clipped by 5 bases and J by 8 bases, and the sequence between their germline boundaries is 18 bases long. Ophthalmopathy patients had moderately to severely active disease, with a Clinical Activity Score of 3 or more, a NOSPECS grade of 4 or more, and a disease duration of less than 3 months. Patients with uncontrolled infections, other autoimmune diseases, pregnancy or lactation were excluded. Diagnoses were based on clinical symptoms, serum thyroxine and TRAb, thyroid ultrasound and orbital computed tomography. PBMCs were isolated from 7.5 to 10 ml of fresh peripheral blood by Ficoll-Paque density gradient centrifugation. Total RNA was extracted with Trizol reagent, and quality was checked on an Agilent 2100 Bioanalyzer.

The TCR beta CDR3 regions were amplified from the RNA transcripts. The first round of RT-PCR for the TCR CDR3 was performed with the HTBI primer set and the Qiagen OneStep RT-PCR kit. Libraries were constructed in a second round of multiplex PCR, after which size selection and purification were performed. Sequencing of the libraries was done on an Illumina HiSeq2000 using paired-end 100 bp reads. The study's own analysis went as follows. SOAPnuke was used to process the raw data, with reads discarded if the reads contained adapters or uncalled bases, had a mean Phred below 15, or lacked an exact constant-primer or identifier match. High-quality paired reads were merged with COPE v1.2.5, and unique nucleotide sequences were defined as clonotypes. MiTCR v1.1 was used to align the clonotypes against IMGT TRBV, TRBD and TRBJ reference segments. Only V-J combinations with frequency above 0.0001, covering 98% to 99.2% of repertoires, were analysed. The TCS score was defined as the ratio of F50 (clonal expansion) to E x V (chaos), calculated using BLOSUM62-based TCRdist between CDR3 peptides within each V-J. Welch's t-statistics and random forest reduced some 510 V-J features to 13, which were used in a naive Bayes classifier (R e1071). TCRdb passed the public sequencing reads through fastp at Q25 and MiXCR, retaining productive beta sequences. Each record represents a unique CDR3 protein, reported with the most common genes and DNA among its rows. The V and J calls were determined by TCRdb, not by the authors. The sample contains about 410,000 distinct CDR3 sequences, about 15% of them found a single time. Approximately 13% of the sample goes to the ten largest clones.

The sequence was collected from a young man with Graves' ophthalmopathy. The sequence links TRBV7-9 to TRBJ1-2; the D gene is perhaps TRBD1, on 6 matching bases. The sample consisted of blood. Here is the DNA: TGTGCCAGCAGCCCACAAAGCACAGGGAGGGGCTACACCTTC. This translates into CASSPQSTGRGYTF. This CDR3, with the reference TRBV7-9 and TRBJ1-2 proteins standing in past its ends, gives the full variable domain DTGVSQNPRHKITKRGQNVTFRCDPISEHNRLYWYRQTLGQGPEFLTYFQNEAQLEKSRLLSDRFSAERPKGSFSTLEIQRTEQGDSAMYLCASSPQSTGRGYTFGSGTRLTVV.